This T cell receptor beta chain was identified during a study of cytomegalovirus exposure and HLA in healthy donors. Vbeta (60) and Jbeta (13) primers were used in the PCR. Assay: immunoSEQ multiplex PCR; the TCRdb copy retains only in-frame clones and omits some. The sample carries over 120,000 clones, roughly 70% recorded once. This clone has a single count. What it binds is unknown. The study, taken as a whole, reports: The authors confirmed in vitro that three CMV-associated chains were specific for CMV antigens.

In germline, CDR1 is WNHNN, CDR2 SYGVQD (reference sequence). The V end lost 0 bases, the J end lost 4 bases, and 3 bases lay between the germline ends. The CDR3 totals 12 residues. Samples came from healthy bone marrow donors. V and J are TRBV10-1 and TRBJ2-5; D not certain. This receptor was obtained from a man between 18 and 29 years old in good health and CMV-seropositive. The sample consisted of PBMCs. The CDR3: CASSESRETQYF. CDR3 nucleotide sequence: TGCGCCAGCAGTGAGTCTCGAGAGACCCAGTACTTC.